The 17 T cell receptor beta chains presented below share a single source sample, sequenced in a study of spatial heterogeneity in lung cancer. Time point in this sample: sample taken at primary tumor resection. TCRdb re-called the 5' RACE reads with MiXCR, one entry per CDR3 protein. The sample has over 50,000 distinct CDR3 sequences, around 6% seen once; the top ten hold roughly 14%. Specimen: PBMCs, collected at surgery. Every receptor here comes from a female donor with early-stage non-small cell lung cancer.

This clonotype was detected ten times or more. The genes are TRBV5-6 and TRBJ2-5; tentative D call: TRBD2 (6 bases). Germline V gives CDR1 SGHDT, CDR2 YYEEEE. V was pared by 3 bases and J by 2 bases, with 8 bases between. The CDR3 runs to 13 residues. The CDR3 DNA follows: TGTGCCAGCAGCTCGGGAGCTCAAGAGACCCAGTACTTC. Its translation: CASSSGAQETQYF.

V usage is TRBV5-1 and J usage is TRBJ2-6; possibly TRBD1 for D (5 bases). The germline V and J ends were trimmed by 4 bases and 4 bases, with 12 bases remaining between them. The CDR3 is 15 amino acids. From germline, CDR1 is SGHRS and CDR2 YFSETQ. DNA of the CDR3: TGCGCCAGCAGCGTTGCCAGGGTAGGGGCCAACGTCCTGACTTTC. It yields the protein CASSVARVGANVLTF.

This clonotype was seen only a few times. CDR3 region: CSSRTPRTETQYF. CDR3 coding DNA: TGCAGTTCCCGGACCCCCCGAACGGAGACCCAGTACTTC. The chain uses TRBV20-1 and TRBJ2-5, with no clear D. V lost 8 bases to trimming and J lost 5 bases, with 18 bases between them. The V gene's germline CDR1 is DFQATT and CDR2 SNEGSKA (reference sequence). The CDR3 covers 13 residues.

This clonotype was detected only a few times. The chain carries TRBV20-1 and TRBJ2-5; TRBD1 matches at 8 bases. The CDR3 consists of 14 residues. Per the germline V gene, CDR1 is DFQATT and CDR2 is SNEGSKA (reference sequence). V trimming: 5 bases; J trimming: 4 bases; junction bases outside the gene matches: 9. Here the CDR3 DNA reads TGCAGTGCTCCACCCACAGGGGGAACAGAGACCCAGTACTTC. Translating it yields CSAPPTGGTETQYF.

This clonotype has more than one count but fewer than ten. V is TRBV27 and J is TRBJ1-2; the D gene is possibly TRBD1 (5 bases). The CDR3 covers 15 residues. The V end lost 6 bases, the J end lost 4 bases, and 18 bases lay between the germline ends. Germline-derived CDR1 and CDR2 are MNHEY and SMNVEV (reference sequence). CDR3 bases: TGTGCCAGCAGCCAACGCCCCGACAGCTTCTATGGCTACACCTTC. It codes for CASSQRPDSFYGYTF.

The CDR3 region has the DNA TGTGCCAGCAGTTTAGCGCTTAGCAATTCACCCCTCCACTTT. Translating it yields CASSLALSNSPLHF. The rearrangement uses TRBV12-3 or TRBV12-4 and TRBJ1-6; D unclear. This CDR3 contains 14 residues. V shed 0 bases and J shed 7 bases, with 7 bases lying between them.

This clonotype was counted many times. The CDR3 sequence is CASSLALGPTSEQFF. CDR3 DNA sequence: TGTGCCAGCAGCTTAGCTCTGGGACCTACAAGTGAGCAGTTCTTC. The rearrangement links TRBV7-2 to TRBJ2-1; D could derive from TRBD1 or TRBD2 (5 bases each). The CDR3 totals 15 residues. Deletions cut 0 bases from V and 9 bases from J, with 15 bases between. CDR1 is SGHTA, CDR2 FQGNSA, per germline.

This clonotype was seen ten or more times. This rearrangement joins TRBV27 to TRBJ2-2; D is undetermined. The CDR3 extends over 13 amino acids. Germline V gene data show CDR1 as MNHEY and CDR2 as SMNVEV (reference sequence). V was cut by 5 bases and J by 6 bases, with 10 bases left in between. CDR3 nucleotides: TGTGCCAGCAGTACGCGACTGGCCGGGGAGCTGTTTTTT. This sequence encodes CASSTRLAGELFF.

This clonotype occurred many times. V gene TRBV25-1 combines with J gene TRBJ2-1; D is unclear. CDR1 MGHDK and CDR2 SYGVNS come from the germline V gene. V was cut by 3 bases and J by 6 bases, with 0 bases left in between. The CDR3 length is 10 residues. CDR3 DNA sequence: TGTGCCAGCAGTGACAATGAGCAGTTCTTC. Protein sequence: CASSDNEQFF.

This clonotype was counted ten times or more. The CDR3 loop reads CASSLTPLQGGYTF. DNA of the CDR3: TGTGCCAGCAGCTTGACTCCCCTTCAAGGGGGCTACACCTTC. J is TRBJ1-2 and V is TRBV7-3; D remains ambiguous. Trimming cost V 3 bases and J 8 bases, with 16 bases left between them. The CDR3 totals 14 residues. Looked up from germline, CDR1 is SGHTA and CDR2 is FQGTGA.

This clonotype appeared many times. V gene TRBV29-1 combines with J gene TRBJ2-1; TRBD2 agrees at 7 bases. Per germline, CDR1 SQVTM and CDR2 ANQGSEA. Trimming took 7 bases from V and 9 from J; bases not matched to a gene: 9. The CDR3 length is 12 residues. CDR3 amino acids: CSERLARFEQFF. CDR3 sequence (DNA): TGCAGCGAGCGACTAGCTAGGTTTGAGCAGTTCTTC.

The chain is built from TRBV11-2 and TRBJ2-1; 8 bases agree with TRBD1. With V trimmed by 1 base and J by 6 bases, 2 bases remained unmatched. Germline values: CDR1 SGHAT, CDR2 FQNNGV. The CDR3 runs to 14 residues. The CDR3 reads CASSLGTGGNEQFF. CDR3 DNA: TGTGCCAGCAGCTTAGGAACAGGGGGCAATGAGCAGTTCTTC.

The chain uses TRBV28 and TRBJ2-5, with 14 bases that match TRBD2. Germline CDR1 reads MDHEN; CDR2 reads SYDVKM. The CDR3 is made up of 16 amino acids. With V trimmed by 6 bases and J by 3 bases, 6 bases remained unmatched. The CDR3 nucleotides read TGTGCCAGCAGAGGGACTAGCGGGGGCATTAAAGAGACCCAGTACTTC. Residues: CASRGTSGGIKETQYF.

The gene calls are TRBV6-4 and TRBJ1-2; D is ambiguous. Germline CDR1 MRHNA, CDR2 SNTAGT. The CDR3 is made up of 15 amino acids. V lost 3 bases to trimming and J lost 4 bases, with 15 bases between them. The DNA for the CDR3 is TGTGCCAGCAGTGAGATCTTTCAATGGGGCTATGGCTACACCTTC. This gives the protein CASSEIFQWGYGYTF.

Concerning this clonotype: The conserved closing phenylalanine or tryptophan is absent in this CDR3, likely reflecting a read error. The V gene is TRBV18, the J gene TRBJ2-7; 13 nucleotides match TRBD2. Trimming at V came to 2 bases and at J to 6 bases, leaving 7 bases not matched to a gene. The CDR3 length is 16 residues. CDR1 and CDR2 (germline): KGHSH, LQKENI. For the CDR3, the DNA is TGTGCCAGCTCACCAGATGGACTAGCGGGAGTACTCGAGCAGTACTCC. Translating gives CASSPDGLAGVLEQYS.

The table lists this clonotype with a few counts. The rearrangement uses TRBV2 and TRBJ1-3; D call uncertain. CDR1 and CDR2 from the germline V gene are SNHLY and FYNNEI. The CDR3 spans 13 residues. Trimming cost V 3 bases and J 9 bases, with 12 bases left between them. CDR3 sequence reads: CASSEAGRGTIYF. CDR3 DNA sequence: TGTGCCAGCAGTGAGGCGGGTCGGGGCACCATATATTTT.

In this sample, this clonotype turned up a few times. This chain joins TRBV13 and TRBJ1-4; the match to TRBD1 covers 7 bases. J gave up 7 bases and V 1 base, and 3 bases lay outside the gene matches. The CDR3 has 14 amino acids. The germline V gene has CDR1 PRHDT and CDR2 FYEKMQ (reference sequence). CDR3 nucleotide sequence: TGTGCCAGCAGCTTAGCAGGGGACAGTGAAAAACTGTTTTTT. This gives the protein CASSLAGDSEKLFF.